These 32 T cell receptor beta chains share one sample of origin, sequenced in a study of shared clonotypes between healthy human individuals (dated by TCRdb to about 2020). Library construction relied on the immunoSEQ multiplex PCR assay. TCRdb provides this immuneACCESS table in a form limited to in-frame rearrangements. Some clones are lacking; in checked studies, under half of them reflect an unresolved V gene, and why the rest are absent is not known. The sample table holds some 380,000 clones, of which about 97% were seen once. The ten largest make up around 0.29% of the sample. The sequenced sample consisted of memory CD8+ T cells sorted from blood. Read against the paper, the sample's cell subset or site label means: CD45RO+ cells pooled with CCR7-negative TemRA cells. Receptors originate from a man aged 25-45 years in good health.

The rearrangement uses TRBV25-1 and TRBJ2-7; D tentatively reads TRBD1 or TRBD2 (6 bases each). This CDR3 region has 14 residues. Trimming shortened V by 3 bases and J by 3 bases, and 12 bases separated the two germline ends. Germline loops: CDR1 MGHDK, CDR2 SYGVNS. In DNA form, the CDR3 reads TGTGCCAGCAGTGAGTGGGGGGCAGGCTACGAGCAGTACTTC. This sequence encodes CASSEWGAGYEQYF.

For the CDR3, the DNA is TGTGCCAGCAGCGCGGAGGGCGGGAGCACAGATACGCAGTATTTT. Its translation: CASSAEGGSTDTQYF. The chain is built from TRBV9 and TRBJ2-3, with TRBD2 as a possible D gene (6 bases). This CDR3 has 15 residues. From germline, CDR1 is SGDLS and CDR2 YYNGEE. Trimming shortened V by 3 bases and J by 0 bases, and 11 bases separated the two germline ends.

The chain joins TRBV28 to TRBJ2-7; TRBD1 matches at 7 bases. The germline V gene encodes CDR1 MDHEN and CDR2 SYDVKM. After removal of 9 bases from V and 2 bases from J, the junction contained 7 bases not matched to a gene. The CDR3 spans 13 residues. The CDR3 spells CASGHRGAYEQYF. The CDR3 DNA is TGTGCCAGTGGGCACAGGGGAGCCTACGAGCAGTACTTC.

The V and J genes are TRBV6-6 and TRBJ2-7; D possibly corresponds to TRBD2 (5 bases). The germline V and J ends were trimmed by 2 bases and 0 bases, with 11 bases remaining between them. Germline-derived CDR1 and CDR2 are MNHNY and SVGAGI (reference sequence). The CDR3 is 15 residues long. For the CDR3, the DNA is TGTGCCAGCAGTTACAGGACGGAGGCCTCCTACGAGCAGTACTTC. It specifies CASSYRTEASYEQYF.

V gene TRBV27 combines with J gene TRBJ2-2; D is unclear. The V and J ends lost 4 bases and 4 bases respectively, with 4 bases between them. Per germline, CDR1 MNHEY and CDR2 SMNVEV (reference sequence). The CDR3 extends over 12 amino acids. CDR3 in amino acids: CASSSGTGELFF. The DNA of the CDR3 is TGTGCCAGCAGTTCTGGCACCGGGGAGCTGTTTTTT.

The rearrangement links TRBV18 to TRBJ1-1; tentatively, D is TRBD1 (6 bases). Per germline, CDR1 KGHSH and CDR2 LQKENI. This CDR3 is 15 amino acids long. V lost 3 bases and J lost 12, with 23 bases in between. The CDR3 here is CASSPGPPGQGRTFF. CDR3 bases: TGTGCCAGCTCACCGGGTCCCCCGGGGCAGGGGCGGACTTTCTTT.

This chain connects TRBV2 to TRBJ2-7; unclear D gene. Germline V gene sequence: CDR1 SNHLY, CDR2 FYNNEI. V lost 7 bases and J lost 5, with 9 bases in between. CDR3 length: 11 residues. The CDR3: CASNRANEQYF. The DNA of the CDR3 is TGTGCCAGCAATAGGGCGAACGAGCAGTACTTC.

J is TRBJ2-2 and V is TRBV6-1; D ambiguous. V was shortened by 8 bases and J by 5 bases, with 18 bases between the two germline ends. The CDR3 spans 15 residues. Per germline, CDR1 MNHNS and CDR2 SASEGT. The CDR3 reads CASEAMLGGTGELFF. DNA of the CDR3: TGTGCCAGCGAGGCAATGCTAGGTGGGACCGGGGAGCTGTTTTTT.

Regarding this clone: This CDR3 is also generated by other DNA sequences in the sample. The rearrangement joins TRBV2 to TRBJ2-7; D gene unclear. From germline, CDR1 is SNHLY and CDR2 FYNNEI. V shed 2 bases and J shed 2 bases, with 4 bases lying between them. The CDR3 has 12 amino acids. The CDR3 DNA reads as TGTGCCAGCAGTGAATTAGCCTACGAGCAGTACTTC. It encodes CASSELAYEQYF.

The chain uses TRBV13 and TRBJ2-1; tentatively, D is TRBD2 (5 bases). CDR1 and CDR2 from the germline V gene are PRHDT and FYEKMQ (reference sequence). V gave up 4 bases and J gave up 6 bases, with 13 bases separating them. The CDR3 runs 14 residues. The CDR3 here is CASSSRGGGNEQFF. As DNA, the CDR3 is TGTGCCAGCAGCTCACGAGGAGGTGGCAATGAGCAGTTCTTC.

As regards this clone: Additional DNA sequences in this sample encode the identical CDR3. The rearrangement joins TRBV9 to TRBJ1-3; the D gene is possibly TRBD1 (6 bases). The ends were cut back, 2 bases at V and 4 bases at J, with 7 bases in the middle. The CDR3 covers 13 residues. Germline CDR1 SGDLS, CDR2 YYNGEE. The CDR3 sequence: CASSVGQGNTIYF. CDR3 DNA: TGTGCCAGCAGCGTTGGACAGGGAAACACCATATATTTT.

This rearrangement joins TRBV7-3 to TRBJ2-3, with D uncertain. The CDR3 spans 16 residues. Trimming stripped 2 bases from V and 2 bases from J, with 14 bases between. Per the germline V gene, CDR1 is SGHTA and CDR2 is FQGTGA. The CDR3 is CASSLEPLQYTDTQYF. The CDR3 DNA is TGTGCCAGCAGCTTAGAACCGCTCCAGTACACAGATACGCAGTATTTT.

As DNA, the CDR3 is TGTGCCAGTAGTATGGGAGGGGACTGCATACTCAATGAGCAGTTCTTC. This codes for CASSMGGDCILNEQFF. This chain links TRBV19 with TRBJ2-1; 7 bases map to TRBD2. Germline CDR1 reads LNHDA; CDR2 reads SQIVND (reference sequence). The CDR3 sequence is 16 residues long. With V trimmed by 3 bases and J by 6 bases, 11 bases remained unmatched.

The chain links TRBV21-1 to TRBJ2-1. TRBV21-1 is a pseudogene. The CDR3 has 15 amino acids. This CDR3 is CASSNRGDINNEQFF. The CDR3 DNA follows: TGTGCCAGCAGCAATCGCGGGGACATAAACAATGAGCAGTTCTTC.

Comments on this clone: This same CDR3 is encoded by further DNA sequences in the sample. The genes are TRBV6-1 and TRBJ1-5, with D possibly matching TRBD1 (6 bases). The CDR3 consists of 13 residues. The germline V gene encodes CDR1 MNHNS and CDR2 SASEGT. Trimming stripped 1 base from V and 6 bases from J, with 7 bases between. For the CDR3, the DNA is TGTGCCAGCAGTGAAGGCAGGGGTCAGCCCCAGCATTTT. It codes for CASSEGRGQPQHF.

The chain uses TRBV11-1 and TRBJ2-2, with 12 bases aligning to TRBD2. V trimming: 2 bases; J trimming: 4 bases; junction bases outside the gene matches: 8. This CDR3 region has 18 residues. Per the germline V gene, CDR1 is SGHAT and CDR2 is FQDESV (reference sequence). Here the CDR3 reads CASSLWASGRAGTGELFF. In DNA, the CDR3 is TGTGCCAGCAGCTTATGGGCTAGCGGGAGGGCCGGCACCGGGGAGCTGTTTTTT.

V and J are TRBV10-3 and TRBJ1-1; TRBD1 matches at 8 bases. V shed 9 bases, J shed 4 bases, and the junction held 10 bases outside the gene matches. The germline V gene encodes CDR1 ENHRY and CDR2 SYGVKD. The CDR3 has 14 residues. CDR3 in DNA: TGTGCCATGCGCCCAGGACAGGGCTTCACTGAAGCTTTCTTT. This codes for CAMRPGQGFTEAFF.

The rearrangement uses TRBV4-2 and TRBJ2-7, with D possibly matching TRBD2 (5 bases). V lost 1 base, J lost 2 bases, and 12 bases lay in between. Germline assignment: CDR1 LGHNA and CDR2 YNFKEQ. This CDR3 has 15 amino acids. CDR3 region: CASSQVRTGTYEQYF. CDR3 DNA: TGTGCCAGCAGCCAAGTGAGGACGGGGACCTACGAGCAGTACTTC.

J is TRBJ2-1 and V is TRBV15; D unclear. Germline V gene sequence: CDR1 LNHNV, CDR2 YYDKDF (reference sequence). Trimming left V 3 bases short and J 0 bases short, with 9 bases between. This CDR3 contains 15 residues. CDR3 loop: CATSRGKSSYNEQFF. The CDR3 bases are TGTGCCACCAGCAGGGGGAAAAGCTCCTACAATGAGCAGTTCTTC.

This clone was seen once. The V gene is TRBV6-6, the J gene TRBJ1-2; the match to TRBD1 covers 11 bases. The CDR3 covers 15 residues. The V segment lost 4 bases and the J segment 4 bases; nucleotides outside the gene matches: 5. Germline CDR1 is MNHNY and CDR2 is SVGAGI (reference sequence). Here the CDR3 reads CASSSTDRGLYGYTF. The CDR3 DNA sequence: TGTGCCAGCAGTTCCACGGACAGGGGGCTCTATGGCTACACCTTC.

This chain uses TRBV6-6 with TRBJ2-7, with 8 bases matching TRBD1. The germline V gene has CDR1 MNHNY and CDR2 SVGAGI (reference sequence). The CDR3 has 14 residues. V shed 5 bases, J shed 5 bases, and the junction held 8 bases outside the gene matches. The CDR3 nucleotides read TGTGCCAGCAGTCCTTGGGACAGGTTGGACGAGCAGTACTTC. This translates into CASSPWDRLDEQYF.

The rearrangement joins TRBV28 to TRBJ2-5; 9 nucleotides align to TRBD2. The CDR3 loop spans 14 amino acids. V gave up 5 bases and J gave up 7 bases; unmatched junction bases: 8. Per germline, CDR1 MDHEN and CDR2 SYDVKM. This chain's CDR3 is CASSVWTSARTQYF. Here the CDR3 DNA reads TGTGCCAGCAGTGTCTGGACTAGCGCCCGGACCCAGTACTTC.

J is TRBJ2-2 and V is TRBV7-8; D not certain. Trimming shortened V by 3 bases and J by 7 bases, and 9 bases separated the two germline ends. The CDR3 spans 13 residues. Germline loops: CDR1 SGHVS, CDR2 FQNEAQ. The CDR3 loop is CASSFVLGGELFF. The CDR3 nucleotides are TGTGCCAGCAGCTTTGTCCTCGGCGGGGAGCTGTTTTTT.

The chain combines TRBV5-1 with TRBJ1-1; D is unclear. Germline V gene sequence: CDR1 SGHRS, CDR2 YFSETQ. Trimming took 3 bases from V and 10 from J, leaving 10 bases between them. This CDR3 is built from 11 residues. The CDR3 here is CASSYKGGAFF. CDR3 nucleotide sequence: TGCGCCAGCAGCTACAAGGGAGGAGCTTTCTTT.

CDR3 nucleotide sequence: TGTGCTAGTGGCTCCAATCAGCCCCAGCATTTT. It yields the protein CASGSNQPQHF. The genes are TRBV12-5 and TRBJ1-5, with D unresolved. V was shortened by 6 bases and J by 3 bases, with 3 bases between the two germline ends. The CDR3 sequence is 11 residues long. Germline V gene lookup returns CDR1 LGHNT and CDR2 FRNRAP.

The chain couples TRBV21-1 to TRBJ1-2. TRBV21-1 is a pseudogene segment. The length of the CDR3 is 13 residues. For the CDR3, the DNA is TGTGCCAGCCTGCTACCTGGGGACTATGGCTACACCTTC. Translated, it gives CASLLPGDYGYTF.

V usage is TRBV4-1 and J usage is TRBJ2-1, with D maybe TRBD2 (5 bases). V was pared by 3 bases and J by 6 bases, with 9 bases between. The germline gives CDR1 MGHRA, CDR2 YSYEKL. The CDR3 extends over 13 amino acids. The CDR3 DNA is TGCGCCAGCAGCCAGTTACTAGTCAATGAGCAGTTCTTC. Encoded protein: CASSQLLVNEQFF.

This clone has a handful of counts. The CDR3 DNA is TGTGCCTGGGCCTCACGGCTAAGGACTGAAGCTTTCTTT. Its protein is CAWASRLRTEAFF. J is TRBJ1-1 and V is TRBV30, with no clear D. CDR3 length: 13 amino acids. The V gene's germline CDR1 is GTSNPN and CDR2 SVGIG (reference sequence). The ends were cut back, 5 bases at V and 5 bases at J, with 15 bases in the middle.

CDR3 DNA sequence: TGTGCCAGCAGTCAGACAGGGTCAAGGCAGCCCCAGCATTTT. It yields the protein CASSQTGSRQPQHF. The chain has TRBV2 and TRBJ1-5, with TRBD1 matching 7 bases. V shed 5 bases and J 7 bases; nucleotides not matched to a gene: 8. The CDR3 spans 14 residues. CDR1 is SNHLY and CDR2 is FYNNEI in the germline V gene.

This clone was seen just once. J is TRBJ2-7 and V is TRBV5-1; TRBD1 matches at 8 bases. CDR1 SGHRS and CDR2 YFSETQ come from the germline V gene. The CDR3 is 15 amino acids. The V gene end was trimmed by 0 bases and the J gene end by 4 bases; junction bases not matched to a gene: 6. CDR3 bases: TGCGCCAGCAGCTTGGACAGGGGGTCAGGGTACGAGCAGTACTTC. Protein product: CASSLDRGSGYEQYF.

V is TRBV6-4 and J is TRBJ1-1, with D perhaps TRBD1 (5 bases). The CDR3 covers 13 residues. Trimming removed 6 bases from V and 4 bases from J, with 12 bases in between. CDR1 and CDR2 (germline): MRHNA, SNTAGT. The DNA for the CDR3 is TGTGCCAGCAGCCGCAGGGAGGGCACTGAAGCTTTCTTT. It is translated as CASSRREGTEAFF.

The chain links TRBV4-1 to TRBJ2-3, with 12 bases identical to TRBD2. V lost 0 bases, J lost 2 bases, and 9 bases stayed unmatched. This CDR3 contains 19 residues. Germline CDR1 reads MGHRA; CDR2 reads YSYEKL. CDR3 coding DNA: TGCGCCAGCAGCCAAGATACTAGCGGGAGGTATGGGGCCACAGATACGCAGTATTTT. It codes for CASSQDTSGRYGATDTQYF.